This record covers a single T cell receptor (beta chain). Its antigen is unknown. The data were obtained in a study of blood T cells in healthy people across ages. Primed by a sample-barcoded 5' primer and a J-beta primer mix, a second PCR proceeded for about 7 to 12 cycles. Each TCR beta cDNA got a 12-nucleotide random molecular identifier. Each CDR3 protein is one row after TCRdb ran MiXCR on the 5' RACE reads. The data show around 900,000 distinct CDR3 sequences, just over 50% seen once. Study findings and constraints: Correlation between TCR beta diversity and naive T cell percentage was strong.

Trimming stripped 7 bases from V and 5 bases from J, with 14 bases between. The germline gives CDR1 MNHNS, CDR2 SASEGT. The CDR3 has 13 amino acids. This receptor was identified in a woman aged 55 to 70 in good health. V is TRBV6-1 and J is TRBJ1-2; D is ambiguous. The sample was blood. The CDR3, as DNA: TGTGCCAGCAACGCACAGAACGCGTATGGCTACACCTTC. This encodes CASNAQNAYGYTF.